Listed here are 31 T cell receptor beta chains from one sample, sequenced in a study of chemoradiotherapy in HPV16-positive cancers. Sequencing was performed with immunoSEQ multiplex PCR; in TCRdb, only in-frame clones are kept and a portion is missing. In the table there are more than 9,500 clones, approximately 90% of which are singletons. The sequenced sample was blood, obtained from a patient who underwent chemoradiotherapy. These receptors were collected from a human donor with HPV-associated anogenital cancer.

This clone was counted a single time. The J gene is TRBJ2-7, the V gene TRBV11-2; D is perhaps TRBD1 (7 bases). The CDR3 has 14 residues. Trimming left V 6 bases short and J 3 bases short, with 15 bases between. From germline, CDR1 is SGHAT and CDR2 FQNNGV. The CDR3 loop is CASSNAGQIYEQYF. The CDR3 nucleotides are TGTGCCAGCAGTAATGCGGGACAGATCTACGAGCAGTACTTC. Full variable domain (remainder filled in from reference TRBV11-2 and TRBJ2-7): EAGVAQSPRYKIIEKRQSVAFWCNPISGHATLYWYQQILGQGPKLLIQFQNNGVVDDSQLPKDRFSAERLKGVDSTLKIQPAKLEDSAVYLCASSNAGQIYEQYFGPGTRLTVT.

The rearrangement uses TRBV19 and TRBJ1-4; D call uncertain. The CDR3 is made up of 12 amino acids. V was trimmed by 5 bases and J by 8 bases, leaving 9 bases between them. Germline V CDR1 and CDR2: LNHDA, SQIVND (reference sequence). CDR3 in DNA: TGTGCCAGTAGTCGCTTGGGGGAAAAACTGTTTTTT. This codes for CASSRLGEKLFF.

The chain combines TRBV19 with TRBJ1-1; the D gene is possibly TRBD1 (5 bases). The germline V gene encodes CDR1 LNHDA and CDR2 SQIVND (reference sequence). The CDR3 has 18 residues. V dropped 5 bases and J dropped 2 bases, with 24 bases sitting between them. The CDR3 DNA is TGTGCCAGTAGTCTAGGGACGGGGAGACGGTTTCTCAACACTGAAGCTTTCTTT. Its translation: CASSLGTGRRFLNTEAFF.

The V and J genes are TRBV6-6 and TRBJ1-6, with D uncertain. There are 11 residues in the CDR3. Germline CDR1 and CDR2: MNHNY and SVGAGI (reference sequence). With 2 bases removed from V and 8 bases from J, the gap between germline ends came to 1 base. DNA of the CDR3: TGTGCCAGCAGTTACCATTCACCCCTCCACTTT. This sequence encodes CASSYHSPLHF.

The chain carries TRBV27 and TRBJ2-1; 7 bases line up with TRBD1. The CDR3 consists of 15 residues. Germline V lookup: CDR1 MNHEY, CDR2 SMNVEV (reference sequence). Trimming removed 5 bases from V and 0 bases from J; junction bases left unmatched: 4. The CDR3 here is CASSLNRGSYNEQFF. Written as DNA, the CDR3 is TGTGCCAGCAGTCTCAACAGGGGCTCCTACAATGAGCAGTTCTTC.

The V gene is TRBV6-1, the J gene TRBJ2-7; 8 bases line up with TRBD2. The length of the CDR3 is 15 residues. Germline CDR1 reads MNHNS; CDR2 reads SASEGT. With V trimmed by 1 base and J by 6 bases, 8 bases remained unmatched. CDR3 amino acids: CASSEELAGSGEQYF. CDR3 bases: TGTGCCAGCAGTGAAGAGTTAGCGGGGAGTGGCGAGCAGTACTTC.

This sequence joins TRBV30 and TRBJ2-2; D perhaps matches TRBD2 (7 bases). V dropped 3 bases and J dropped 3 bases, with 17 bases sitting between them. Germline V gene sequence: CDR1 GTSNPN, CDR2 SVGIG (reference sequence). This CDR3 has 16 amino acids. The CDR3 nucleotides are TGTGCCTGGAGGCCCCCGCGGGGGCACGACACCGGGGAGCTGTTTTTT. This codes for CAWRPPRGHDTGELFF.

The rearrangement uses TRBV20-1 and TRBJ2-3; no firm D call. The CDR3 length is 9 residues. V was shortened by 6 bases and J by 9 bases, with 7 bases between the two germline ends. From germline, CDR1 is DFQATT and CDR2 SNEGSKA (reference sequence). The CDR3 region is CSARHTQYF. The CDR3 DNA is TGCAGTGCCCGTCACACGCAGTATTTT.

The genes are TRBV27 and TRBJ1-2; D call uncertain. Trimming shortened V by 2 bases and J by 5 bases, and 12 bases separated the two germline ends. The CDR3 runs 14 residues. The germline gives CDR1 MNHEY, CDR2 SMNVEV (reference sequence). The CDR3 coding sequence is TGTGCCAGCAGTTTAACAATGGGGAGTTATGGCTACACCTTC. It is translated as CASSLTMGSYGYTF.

The chain employs TRBV27 and TRBJ1-2; a weak D match, TRBD1 (5 bases). The CDR3 contains 14 residues. Deletions cut 5 bases from V and 3 bases from J, with 13 bases between. The germline V gene encodes CDR1 MNHEY and CDR2 SMNVEV (reference sequence). The CDR3 spells CASSPRGDYYGYTF. CDR3 coding DNA: TGTGCCAGCAGTCCGAGGGGCGATTACTATGGCTACACCTTC.

The CDR3 spells CASSTRRRQGGMAEAFF. CDR3 in DNA: TGTGCCAGTAGTACCCGCCGGAGGCAGGGAGGAATGGCTGAAGCTTTCTTT. The gene calls are TRBV19 and TRBJ1-1, with D maybe TRBD1 (5 bases). With 4 bases removed from V and 6 bases from J, the gap between germline ends came to 24 bases. CDR1 is LNHDA and CDR2 is SQIVND in the germline V gene (reference sequence). This CDR3 is built from 17 residues. Combining the CDR3 with reference TRBV19 and TRBJ1-1 gives the whole variable domain DGGITQSPKYLFRKEGQNVTLSCEQNLNHDAMYWYRQDPGQGLRLIYYSQIVNDFQKGDIAEGYSVSREKKESFPLTVTSAQKNPTAFYLCASSTRRRQGGMAEAFFGQGTRLTVV.

This chain uses TRBV19 with TRBJ2-1; TRBD1 matches at 10 bases. From germline, CDR1 is LNHDA and CDR2 SQIVND (reference sequence). The junction had 7 bases not matched to a gene; V was cut back by 7 bases and J by 7 bases. The CDR3 contains 14 residues. In nucleotides, the CDR3 is TGTGCCAGTACCCACTGGACAGGGGGGAATGAGCAGTTCTTC. It codes for CASTHWTGGNEQFF.

This chain joins TRBV11-2 and TRBJ1-2; no definite D call. V shed 6 bases and J shed 0 bases, with 14 bases lying between them. CDR3 length: 15 residues. Germline CDR1 SGHAT, CDR2 FQNNGV. The CDR3 loop is CASSFSGLANYGYTF. The CDR3 DNA reads TGTGCCAGCAGTTTCAGCGGATTAGCTAACTATGGCTACACCTTC.

As concerns this clone: The junction shows a germline mismatch at one end, possibly a read error. The chain carries TRBV5-1 and TRBJ2-3; D gene uncertain. CDR1 is SGHRS, CDR2 YFSETQ, per germline. CDR3 length: 12 residues. CDR3 loop: CASNLDVDTQYF. In nucleotides, the CDR3 is TGCGCCAGCAACTTGGATGTAGATACGCAGTATTTT.

CDR3 DNA sequence: TGTGCCAGCAGCTTAGGTGGGCACGAGCAGTACTTC. Translation gives CASSLGGHEQYF. The rearrangement links TRBV11-2 to TRBJ2-5; no clear D gene. The J call may not be correct, given that the DNA end is closer to TRBJ2-7. The CDR3 spans 12 residues. Germline CDR1 is SGHAT and CDR2 is FQNNGV.

The rearrangement uses TRBV11-2 and TRBJ2-2; no firm D call. This CDR3 region has 12 residues. Trimming removed 5 bases from V and 0 bases from J, with 1 base in between. CDR1 and CDR2 from the germline V gene are SGHAT and FQNNGV. The CDR3 loop reads CASSPNTGELFF. CDR3 DNA: TGTGCCAGCAGCCCGAACACCGGGGAGCTGTTTTTT.

This clone was detected only once. The J gene is TRBJ2-5, the V gene TRBV7-3, with D maybe TRBD1 (6 bases). V dropped 5 bases and J dropped 4 bases, with 14 bases sitting between them. Germline assignment: CDR1 SGHTA and CDR2 FQGTGA. This CDR3 has 14 residues. This CDR3 reads CASSPRTVGETQYF. DNA for the CDR3: TGTGCCAGCAGCCCCAGGACAGTCGGAGAGACCCAGTACTTC.

The J gene is TRBJ1-2, the V gene TRBV7-2; weak D call: TRBD1 (6 bases). The CDR3 spans 15 residues. CDR1 and CDR2 from the germline V gene are SGHTA and FQGNSA. V lost 0 bases and J 3 bases, leaving 11 bases between the germline ends. The CDR3 bases are TGTGCCAGCAGCTTAGCGAGGACAGACTACTATGGCTACACCTTC. Translating gives CASSLARTDYYGYTF.

The chain carries TRBV6-6 and TRBJ2-1; no firm D call. Trimming took off 4 bases at V and 7 bases at J, with 5 bases between the two ends. Germline CDR1 MNHNY, CDR2 SVGAGI (reference sequence). The CDR3 totals 11 residues. CDR3 region: CASSSDNEQFF. In nucleotides, the CDR3 is TGTGCCAGCAGTTCTGATAATGAGCAGTTCTTC.

This clone was detected only once. CDR3 sequence reads: CASSQSPRVDETQYF. CDR3 coding DNA: TGCGCCAGCAGTCAATCGCCCAGGGTAGACGAGACCCAGTACTTC. This rearrangement joins TRBV23-1 to TRBJ2-5; D is possibly TRBD1 (5 bases). TRBV23-1 carries the ORF label, with uncertain function. The CDR3 is 15 residues long. V was trimmed by 0 bases and J by 5 bases, leaving 13 bases between them.

A single count supports this clone. This chain links TRBV6-4 with TRBJ2-1, with D possibly being TRBD2 (5 bases). V lost 0 bases, J lost 8 bases, and 8 bases lay in between. Germline values: CDR1 MRHNA, CDR2 SNTAGT. This CDR3 is 13 amino acids long. The CDR3 protein is CASSDSDYDEQFF. DNA of the CDR3: TGTGCCAGCAGTGACTCTGACTATGATGAGCAGTTCTTC.

This clone was seen only once. The chain uses TRBV5-1 and TRBJ2-3; 8 bases agree with TRBD1. The CDR3 spans 13 residues. The trim removed 1 base at V and 6 bases at J, leaving 1 base unmatched. In germline, CDR1 is SGHRS, CDR2 YFSETQ. As DNA, the CDR3 is TGCGCCAGCAGCTTGAGACAGGGGGATACGCAGTATTTT. Residues: CASSLRQGDTQYF.

The chain couples TRBV5-6 to TRBJ2-7; TRBD2 matches 11 bases. The germline gives CDR1 SGHDT, CDR2 YYEEEE. V shed 4 bases and J 3 bases; nucleotides not matched to a gene: 6. The CDR3 loop spans 15 amino acids. CDR3 sequence: CASSTIAGGGYEQYF. The CDR3 region has the DNA TGTGCCAGCAGCACAATAGCGGGGGGGGGCTACGAGCAGTACTTC.

This clone came up a few times. This rearrangement joins TRBV5-4 to TRBJ1-1; D gene ambiguous. CDR1 and CDR2 from the germline V gene are SGHNT and YYREEE (reference sequence). The CDR3 extends over 13 amino acids. V dropped 7 bases and J dropped 1 base, with 11 bases sitting between them. CDR3 sequence reads: CASRPLGNTEAFF. The DNA for the CDR3 is TGTGCCAGCCGCCCTTTGGGGAACACTGAAGCTTTCTTT.

V and J are TRBV7-2 and TRBJ2-7; D unresolved. The CDR3 runs to 12 residues. Trimming removed 3 bases from V and 6 bases from J, with 9 bases in between. Germline CDR1 is SGHTA and CDR2 is FQGNSA. The CDR3 spells CASSFVGGEQYF. CDR3 bases: TGTGCCAGCAGCTTTGTAGGCGGCGAGCAGTACTTC.

This clone is labeled medium-sized (0.01 to 0.1%). This rearrangement joins TRBV7-6 to TRBJ1-2; D ambiguous. Germline V gene lookup returns CDR1 SGHVS and CDR2 FNYEAQ. The V and J ends lost 1 base and 2 bases respectively, with 11 bases between them. The CDR3 has 15 amino acids. In DNA, the CDR3 is TGTGCCAGCAGCTTAGAGCCCCGGGCCAACTATGGCTACACCTTC. Amino acids: CASSLEPRANYGYTF.

The rearrangement joins TRBV5-1 to TRBJ1-2; 9 bases agree with TRBD1. CDR3 length equals 13 residues. Trimming at V came to 7 bases and at J to 5 bases, leaving 6 bases not matched to a gene. CDR1 is SGHRS, CDR2 YFSETQ, per germline. In nucleotides, the CDR3 is TGCGCCAGCCGGACAGGGGCAGCATATGGCTACACCTTC. Translating gives CASRTGAAYGYTF.

The CDR3 nucleotides read TGTGCCAGCAGAACCGACAGGGTACATGGCTACACCTTC. This translates into CASRTDRVHGYTF. The rearrangement uses TRBV6-5 and TRBJ1-2; 7 nucleotides line up with TRBD1. The CDR3 sequence is 13 residues long. CDR1 MNHEY and CDR2 SVGAGI come from the germline V gene. The V and J ends lost 6 bases and 6 bases, in that order; junction bases with no gene match: 7.

V is TRBV5-1 and J is TRBJ2-3; 8 nucleotides match TRBD2. Trimming cost V 6 bases and J 0 bases; bases outside gene matches: 6. Germline V gives CDR1 SGHRS, CDR2 YFSETQ. The CDR3 is 15 amino acids. The CDR3 loop reads CASNPGGASTDTQYF. The CDR3 DNA reads as TGCGCCAGCAATCCCGGGGGGGCAAGCACAGATACGCAGTATTTT.

The gene calls are TRBV13 and TRBJ1-6, with unresolved D. The V and J ends lost 5 bases and 10 bases respectively, with 12 bases between them. CDR1 is PRHDT and CDR2 is FYEKMQ in the germline V gene (reference sequence). The CDR3 is made up of 13 amino acids. The CDR3 nucleotides are TGTGCCAGCAGCCCCCGACGAGGCTCACCCCTCCACTTT. Residues: CASSPRRGSPLHF.

The gene calls are TRBV5-1 and TRBJ2-7, with D possibly being TRBD2 (5 bases). Germline lookup yields CDR1 SGHRS and CDR2 YFSETQ. The ends were cut back, 5 bases at V and 1 base at J, with 10 bases in the middle. The CDR3 loop spans 13 amino acids. As DNA, the CDR3 is TGCGCCAGCAGTATATGGGAGTCCTACGAGCAGTACTTC. It encodes CASSIWESYEQYF.